The 17 T cell receptor beta chains reported below all come from one sample, sequenced in a study of human T cells and chemical hapten exposure. The time point here: patch test 1, 2 weeks after DPC sensitization. Treatment defined: therapeutic diphenylcyclopropenone sensitization with weekly scalp DPC. The template was total RNA from unfractionated whole blood. TCRdb fed the RACE reads into MiXCR, producing one record per CDR3 protein. The table has 39,000 or so distinct CDR3 sequences, 4% seen once; the top ten hold about 26%. This specimen consisted of whole blood, obtained in connection with sensitization to the hapten diphenylcyclopropenone (DPC). The receptor source for this set is a man aged 45-60 years with alopecia areata. Some clones in this sample may be carry-over from other donors' samples.

The table lists this clonotype with a few counts. V and J are TRBV5-5 and TRBJ1-2, with D hard to call. V was cut by 5 bases and J by 0 bases, with 11 bases left in between. The germline CDR1 and CDR2 sequences are SGHKS and YYEKEE (reference sequence). The CDR3 has 14 residues. The CDR3 sequence is CASSRRDPNYGYTF. For the CDR3, the DNA is TGTGCCAGCAGTCGTAGGGATCCTAACTATGGCTACACCTTC.

This clonotype was recorded many times. This chain connects TRBV20-1 to TRBJ2-7; 9 bases map to TRBD2. Germline CDR1 reads DFQATT; CDR2 reads SNEGSKA (reference sequence). CDR3 length: 14 residues. V dropped 5 bases and J dropped 0; count of bases not matched to a gene: 5. CDR3 nucleotides: TGCAGTGCTCGTGGACTAGCGAACTCCTACGAGCAGTACTTC. It yields the protein CSARGLANSYEQYF.

In this sample, this clonotype turned up many times. This rearrangement joins TRBV28 to TRBJ2-7; 8 bases are a match to TRBD1. Trimming removed 4 bases from V and 2 bases from J; junction bases left unmatched: 10. Per the germline V gene, CDR1 is MDHEN and CDR2 is SYDVKM. CDR3 length equals 16 residues. The CDR3 reads CASSWSGTGRTYEQYF. The CDR3 region has the DNA TGTGCCAGCAGTTGGTCCGGGACAGGACGCACCTACGAGCAGTACTTC.

Ten or more counts support this clonotype. The chain recombines TRBV4-3 with TRBJ2-3; D possibly corresponds to TRBD1 (5 bases). Germline V gene sequence: CDR1 LGHNA, CDR2 YSLEER. V lost 5 bases to trimming and J lost 0 bases, with 18 bases between them. The length of the CDR3 is 17 residues. In nucleotides, the CDR3 is TGCGCCAGCAGCTCAGGGCTGGCAGCCTTAAGCACAGATACGCAGTATTTT. The encoded protein is CASSSGLAALSTDTQYF.

The table lists this clonotype with many counts. V usage is TRBV6-1 and J usage is TRBJ1-5; D is ambiguous. Germline V lookup: CDR1 MNHNS, CDR2 SASEGT. Trimming took off 7 bases at V and 5 bases at J, with 12 bases between the two ends. This CDR3 has 13 residues. The DNA for the CDR3 is TGTGCCAGCACCGGGCTGTCTCATCAGCCCCAGCATTTT. Protein: CASTGLSHQPQHF.

Many counts were recorded for this clonotype. The chain combines TRBV3-2 with TRBJ1-5; TRBD1 is the table's D call, not checked against the DNA. TRBV3-2 represents a pseudogene. The CDR3 runs to 19 residues. The CDR3 loop is CASSQVRGDRVRVNQPQHF. CDR3 sequence (DNA): TGTGCCAGCAGCCAAGTGAGGGGGGACAGGGTGAGGGTCAATCAGCCCCAGCATTTT.

This clonotype was observed a few times. The chain uses TRBV6-2 or TRBV6-3 and TRBJ2-7; 8 nucleotides agree with TRBD2. V was clipped by 4 bases and J by 0 bases; unmatched bases: 5. The CDR3 is 15 residues long. Germline CDR1 is MNHEY and CDR2 is SVGEGT. As DNA, the CDR3 is TGTGCCAGCAGTTTCACCGGGACTAGCTCCTACGAGCAGTACTTC. Translated: CASSFTGTSSYEQYF.

This clonotype was found many times. For the CDR3, the DNA is TGTGCCAGCAGCCAAGGCCGGGGTCTCAACAGTGAGCAGTTCTTC. Encoded protein: CASSQGRGLNSEQFF. The J gene is TRBJ2-1, the V gene TRBV3-1; a weak D match, TRBD2 (5 bases). Germline CDR1 LGHDT, CDR2 YNNKEL (reference sequence). This CDR3 is built from 15 residues. Trimming took off 1 base at V and 9 bases at J, with 16 bases between the two ends.

This clonotype was seen at least ten times. The chain carries TRBV12-3 or TRBV12-4 and TRBJ2-7; the D gene is possibly TRBD1 (5 bases). Trimming shortened V by 5 bases and J by 0 bases, and 11 bases separated the two germline ends. The CDR3 extends over 14 amino acids. CDR3 DNA: TGTGCCAGCAGTCAGACAGTAAGCTCCTACGAGCAGTACTTC. It encodes CASSQTVSSYEQYF.

This clonotype was observed at least ten times. The rearrangement joins TRBV4-3 to TRBJ2-3; 9 nucleotides line up with TRBD1. Germline V gene data show CDR1 as LGHNA and CDR2 as YSLEER. Losses at the gene ends were 0 bases for V and 3 bases for J; bases not matched to a gene: 13. The CDR3 consists of 19 residues. The CDR3: CASSQEPRTGAIITDTQYF. In DNA form, the CDR3 reads TGCGCCAGCAGCCAAGAGCCCCGGACAGGGGCTATTATAACAGATACGCAGTATTTT.

There are many counts of this clonotype. The V gene is TRBV7-3, the J gene TRBJ2-3; TRBD2 matches 13 bases. The CDR3 runs to 16 residues. Germline CDR1 is SGHTA and CDR2 is FQGTGA. Trimming cost V 5 bases and J 2 bases; bases outside gene matches: 4. The CDR3 DNA follows: TGTGCCAGCAGCAAACTAGCGGGAGGGCTCACAGATACGCAGTATTTT. Its protein is CASSKLAGGLTDTQYF.

This clonotype was seen at least ten times. This chain connects TRBV20-1 to TRBJ1-4, with a tentative D call TRBD1 (6 bases). V lost 0 bases to trimming and J lost 8 bases, with 10 bases between them. The CDR3 extends over 13 amino acids. Germline CDR1 is DFQATT and CDR2 is SNEGSKA (reference sequence). CDR3 DNA sequence: TGCAGTGCTAGAGATTCAGGACAGGAAAAACTGTTTTTT. Translating gives CSARDSGQEKLFF.

This clonotype came up many times. This chain uses TRBV18 with TRBJ2-3, with TRBD2 identical over 11 bases. Germline V lookup: CDR1 KGHSH, CDR2 LQKENI. V dropped 2 bases and J dropped 4; count of bases not matched to a gene: 2. CDR3 length: 15 residues. CDR3 protein: CASSPMGLAADTQYF. CDR3 DNA: TGTGCCAGCTCACCAATGGGACTAGCGGCAGATACGCAGTATTTT.

This clonotype was seen at least ten times. The chain combines TRBV7-6 with TRBJ2-3, with 9 bases aligning to TRBD1. The CDR3 runs 15 residues. V shed 5 bases and J 0 bases; nucleotides not matched to a gene: 3. Germline V gives CDR1 SGHVS, CDR2 FNYEAQ. CDR3 residues: CASSQDRGSTDTQYF. The CDR3 bases are TGTGCCAGCAGCCAGGACAGGGGCAGCACAGATACGCAGTATTTT.

This clonotype has a count of ten or more. The J gene is TRBJ2-1, the V gene TRBV29-1; D remains unclear. The CDR3 is 13 residues long. Germline V gives CDR1 SQVTM, CDR2 ANQGSEA. V dropped 3 bases and J dropped 0 bases, with 6 bases sitting between them. The CDR3 reads CSVEWGSYNEQFF. The CDR3 coding sequence is TGCAGCGTTGAGTGGGGCTCCTACAATGAGCAGTTCTTC.

This clonotype was counted ten times or more. The V gene is TRBV6-5, the J gene TRBJ1-5; D not resolved. V shed 6 bases and J shed 4 bases, with 19 bases lying between them. Germline CDR1 and CDR2: MNHEY and SVGAGI. This CDR3 is 16 amino acids long. The CDR3 reads CASSPYDRRLNQPQHF. DNA of the CDR3: TGTGCCAGCAGCCCATACGACCGTAGATTAAATCAGCCCCAGCATTTT.

The J gene is TRBJ2-1, the V gene TRBV3-1; D may be TRBD1 (5 bases). The germline CDR1 and CDR2 sequences are LGHDT and YNNKEL (reference sequence). V lost 1 base and J 7 bases, leaving 17 bases between the germline ends. The CDR3 totals 16 residues. CDR3 nucleotide sequence: TGTGCCAGCAGCCAAGGACTTCGAGACAGCCATAATGAGCAGTTCTTC. Translated, it gives CASSQGLRDSHNEQFF.